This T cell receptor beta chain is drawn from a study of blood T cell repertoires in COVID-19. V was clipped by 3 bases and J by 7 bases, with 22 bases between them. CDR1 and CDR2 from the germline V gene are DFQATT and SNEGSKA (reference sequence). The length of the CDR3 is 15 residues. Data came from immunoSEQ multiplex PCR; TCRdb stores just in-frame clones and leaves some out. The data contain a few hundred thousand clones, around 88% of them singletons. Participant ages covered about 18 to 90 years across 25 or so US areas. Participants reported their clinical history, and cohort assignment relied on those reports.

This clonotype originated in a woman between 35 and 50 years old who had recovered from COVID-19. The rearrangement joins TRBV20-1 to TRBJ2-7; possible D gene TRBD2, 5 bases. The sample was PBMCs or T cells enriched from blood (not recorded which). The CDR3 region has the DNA TGCAGTGCTAGTACCAGCAGCGTTTCGACGGGAGAGCAGTACTTC. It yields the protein CSASTSSVSTGEQYF.